One and the same sample provided the 8 T cell receptor beta chains below, sequenced in a study of T cell changes during pregnancy in multiple sclerosis. Only in-frame clones appear in the TCRdb table, and some are missing; sequencing was by immunoSEQ multiplex PCR. The table records 75,000 to 100,000 clones, about 90% of them present only once. Material: peripheral blood, obtained after pregnancy. Receptors were obtained from a female donor in good health, enrolled as a control in a pregnancy study.

The J gene is TRBJ2-7, the V gene TRBV4-1; D remains unclear. There are 15 residues in the CDR3. CDR1 is MGHRA, CDR2 YSYEKL, per germline. V gave up 5 bases and J gave up 0 bases, with 14 bases separating them. The CDR3 DNA sequence: TGCGCCAGCAGCGTAACCGGAGATCCCTCCTACGAGCAGTACTTC. Amino acids: CASSVTGDPSYEQYF.

The sample holds one count of this clone. The chain employs TRBV28 and TRBJ2-1; TRBD2 matches 9 bases. The V segment lost 7 bases and the J segment 6 bases; nucleotides outside the gene matches: 10. The length of the CDR3 is 15 residues. CDR1 and CDR2 from the germline V gene are MDHEN and SYDVKM. The chain's CDR3 is CASIMGLAGINEQFF. CDR3 nucleotide sequence: TGTGCCAGCATCATGGGGCTAGCGGGGATCAATGAGCAGTTCTTC.

The V call is TRBV6-1, the J call TRBJ1-5; 9 bases align to TRBD1. The CDR3 is made up of 15 amino acids. V was clipped by 7 bases and J by 1 base; unmatched bases: 5. Germline CDR1 is MNHNS and CDR2 is SASEGT. The CDR3 here is CASNGQGISNQPQHF. The CDR3 nucleotides read TGTGCCAGCAATGGACAGGGGATAAGCAATCAGCCCCAGCATTTT.

This clone has only one observation. This sequence joins TRBV7-6 and TRBJ1-1; a possible D gene is TRBD1 (5 bases). CDR1 is SGHVS, CDR2 FNYEAQ, per germline. CDR3 length: 14 residues. The CDR3 here is CAIRKGQMNTEAFF. The CDR3 nucleotides read TGTGCAATCCGAAAGGGGCAGATGAACACTGAAGCTTTCTTT.

This chain uses TRBV10-3 with TRBJ2-5; 8 positions agree with TRBD2. The CDR3 covers 15 residues. J lost 5 bases, V lost 3 bases, and 8 bases had no gene match. Germline lookup yields CDR1 ENHRY and CDR2 SYGVKD. The DNA of the CDR3 is TGTGCCATCAGTGATCTAGGACTAGCCGGGGAGACCCAGTACTTC. Translation gives CAISDLGLAGETQYF.

This clone was seen a single time. The J gene is TRBJ1-2, the V gene TRBV29-1, with 11 positions matching TRBD1. V trimming: 5 bases; J trimming: 7 bases; junction bases outside the gene matches: 12. This CDR3 has 15 amino acids. Germline CDR1 SQVTM, CDR2 ANQGSEA. In DNA form, the CDR3 reads TGCAGCGTTCAAACCGGGACAGGGGGAAGGTCTGGCTACACCTTC. Its protein is CSVQTGTGGRSGYTF.

This chain uses TRBV30 with TRBJ2-3, with 7 bases that match TRBD1. V was clipped by 7 bases and J by 7 bases; unmatched bases: 8. This CDR3 is built from 12 residues. Per germline, CDR1 GTSNPN and CDR2 SVGIG (reference sequence). CDR3 DNA: TGTGCCTCCCAAGGGGACAGCTATACGCAGTATTTT. This codes for CASQGDSYTQYF.

The chain carries TRBV11-3 and TRBJ2-5, with D perhaps matching TRBD2 (6 bases). The germline V gene encodes CDR1 SGHNT and CDR2 YENEEA. This CDR3 comprises 16 residues. The germline V and J ends were trimmed by 1 base and 2 bases, with 14 bases remaining between them. As DNA, the CDR3 is TGTGCCAGCAGCTTAGGGGCGGGGCCGATTCAAGAGACCCAGTACTTC. As protein: CASSLGAGPIQETQYF.